This record looks at one T cell receptor beta chain sequence and its context. Its specificity is unknown. The CDR3 totals 18 residues. The germline V and J ends were trimmed by 0 bases and 4 bases, with 21 bases remaining between them. Germline values: CDR1 LNHNV, CDR2 YYDKDF (reference sequence). Sequencing was performed with immunoSEQ multiplex PCR; in TCRdb, only in-frame clones are kept and a portion is missing. The profile shows roughly 48,000 clones, 75% to 85% of them singletons. This sample is part of a study of early stage breast cancer tumors. The wider study: Of some 15 invasive breast tumors, more than ten were hormone receptor-positive, HER2-negative. Study-wide results and caveats: Compared with adjacent normal breast tissue, tumors showed roughly 2.5-fold greater T cell density and higher clonality. Comparing each tissue with blood distinguished tumor from normal in about 85% of the 16 patients. Bulk DNA sequencing of unsorted cells missed chain pairing and markers.

The chain recombines TRBV15 with TRBJ2-5, with D possibly matching TRBD1 (7 bases). Source material: blood. This receptor was identified in a person between 45 and 65 years old with breast cancer. CDR3 coding DNA: TGTGCCACCAGCAGAGATCCCGCCTGGACAGGAGGGGGAGAGACCCAGTACTTC. Translated, it gives CATSRDPAWTGGGETQYF.